This TCR beta chain was documented in a study of early T cells in non-severe SARS-CoV-2 infection. TCRdb ran MiXCR on the 5' RACE reads and lists one entry per CDR3 protein. The sample consists of around 59,000 distinct CDR3 sequences, around 8.9% of them appearing once. This clonotype was observed at least ten times. Specimen: whole blood. The receptor was isolated from an adult who was a healthcare worker with PCR-confirmed SARS-CoV-2 infection or an uninfected control (not recorded which).

The CDR3 DNA sequence: TGCAGTGCTAGACTGACTAGCGCCCCCAATGAGCAGTTCTTC. Translating gives CSARLTSAPNEQFF. The chain couples TRBV20-1 to TRBJ2-1; 8 bases match TRBD2. CDR1 is DFQATT and CDR2 is SNEGSKA in the germline V gene (reference sequence). The CDR3 totals 14 residues. V lost 2 bases and J lost 6; bases outside the gene matches: 6.